The rows below give T cell receptor beta chains drawn from one sample of a study of cytomegalovirus exposure and HLA in healthy donors. Assay used: immunoSEQ multiplex PCR; TCRdb lists only in-frame clones, some missing. The sample consists of about 120,000 clones, approximately 69% of them appearing once. The specimen sequenced was PBMCs. These receptors all stem from a woman aged 40 to 55 in good health and CMV-seropositive. Both conserved end residues are part of each CDR3. D genes are given only for firm matches. The listing skips clone size in some rows; elsewhere it reads once, few, many or a size class.

clone_size cdr3_length j_call d_call v_call cdr3_nt cdr3_aa
NA 14 TRBJ2-2 TRBD1 TRBV30 TGTGCCGGAGACAGGGGAGGTTGGGCCGGGGAGCTGTTTTTT CAGDRGGWAGELFF
few 15 TRBJ2-3 NA TRBV18 TGTGCCAGCTCATCTAGAGGGTTGGAGCCAGATACGCAGTATTTT CASSSRGLEPDTQYF
NA 18 TRBJ2-7 NA TRBV6-4 TGTGCCAGCGGCCCACCGGGGACACGAGGAGTACGGTTCTACGAGCAGTACTTC CASGPPGTRGVRFYEQYF
NA 14 TRBJ2-5 TRBD1 TRBV13 TGTGCCAGCAGCCCGAGGACAGGGCAAGAGACCCAGTACTTC CASSPRTGQETQYF
NA 13 TRBJ1-5 NA TRBV10-2 TGCGCCAGCAAGGGGGGGGGCTCTCAGCCCCAGCATTTT CASKGGGSQPQHF
NA 14 TRBJ1-1 NA TRBV9 TGTGCCAGCAGTGGGGGGACGGGGAACACTGAAGCTTTCTTT CASSGGTGNTEAFF
NA 15 TRBJ2-7 TRBD2 TRBV9 TGTGCCAGCTCACTTGGAGCGGGGGGCGGGTGGGAGCAGTACTTC CASSLGAGGGWEQYF
NA 15 TRBJ2-1 NA TRBV7-2 TGTGCCAGCAGCCGGAGGGGGGGGCCTTTTAATGAGCAGTTCTTC CASSRRGGPFNEQFF
NA 13 TRBJ1-2 TRBD1 TRBV29-1 TGCAGCGTAAGACAGGGGAGTTCGGATGGCTACACCTTC CSVRQGSSDGYTF
few 17 TRBJ1-5 TRBD1 TRBV7-9 TGTGCCAGCAGCACCGGGACAGGCGAGTGGAGCAATCAGCCCCAGCATTTT CASSTGTGEWSNQPQHF
NA 16 TRBJ2-5 TRBD1 TRBV5-5 TGTGCCAGCAGACCGGCCGGGACAGGGGTCCAAGAGACCCAGTACTTC CASRPAGTGVQETQYF
NA 14 TRBJ2-5 TRBD1 TRBV2 TGTGCCAGCAGTGCGAGGGACAGACAAGAGACCCAGTACTTC CASSARDRQETQYF
NA 15 TRBJ2-3 TRBD1 TRBV4-2 TGTGCCAGCAGCCAAGACGCAGGGACAGGAGATACGCAGTATTTT CASSQDAGTGDTQYF
NA 15 TRBJ2-7 TRBD2 TRBV6-5 TGTGCCAGCAGTTCCACGGGGGGAGGGCCTGGCGAGCAGTACTTC CASSSTGGGPGEQYF
NA 14 TRBJ2-3 NA TRBV5-1 TGCGCCAGCAGCTTGGGGGCCCGCACAGATACGCAGTATTTT CASSLGARTDTQYF
NA 18 TRBJ2-1 TRBD2 TRBV27 TGTGCCAGCAGTCCGCAAACCCTAGCGGGGGGGGGATACAATGAGCAGTTCTTC CASSPQTLAGGGYNEQFF
few 19 TRBJ2-6 NA TRBV11-1 TGTGCCAGCAGCTCGCGACCGGGACTTGACCACTCTGGGGCCAACGTCCTGACTTTC CASSSRPGLDHSGANVLTF
NA 15 TRBJ2-7 TRBD2 TRBV13 TGTGCCAGCAGCTTAAGGGGACTAACCGCCTACGAGCAGTACTTC CASSLRGLTAYEQYF
NA 15 TRBJ1-1 NA TRBV27 TGTGCCAGCAGCCTTTACTCTGGTTTGAACACTGAAGCTTTCTTT CASSLYSGLNTEAFF
once 13 TRBJ2-7 TRBD1 TRBV7-9 TGTTCCAGCAGCTGGACAGGGTCGTACGAGCAGTACTTC CSSSWTGSYEQYF
NA 11 TRBJ2-1 NA TRBV6-5 TGTGCCAGCTCCACTTACAATGAGCAGTTCTTC CASSTYNEQFF
NA 17 TRBJ2-7 TRBD1 TRBV9 TGTGCCAGCAGCCCGCTTGTTTCCGGGACAGGGTCCTACGAGCAGTACTTC CASSPLVSGTGSYEQYF
once 15 TRBJ2-7 TRBD2 TRBV5-1 TGCGCCAGCAGCTCATTTTTAGCGGGACGCTACGAGCAGTACTTC CASSSFLAGRYEQYF
NA 15 TRBJ2-1 NA TRBV5-6 TGTGCCAGCAGCTTAAGGCTAGTCTCCTACAATGAGCAGTTCTTC CASSLRLVSYNEQFF
NA 18 TRBJ1-6 NA TRBV18 TGTGCCAGCTCATCCGGAGCAGGGCCTAGCTCCTATAATTCACCCCTCCACTTT CASSSGAGPSSYNSPLHF
NA 16 TRBJ2-7 TRBD1 TRBV7-9 TGTTCCAGCAGCGATTTCCCCGGGACAGGGGTCTACGAGCAGTACTTC CSSSDFPGTGVYEQYF
few 19 TRBJ2-4 TRBD2 TRBV4-3 TGCGCCAGCAGCCAAGAGAGCGGGGGGGCGTTCCTAGCCAAAAACATTCAGTACTTC CASSQESGGAFLAKNIQYF
NA 15 TRBJ2-1 NA TRBV18 TGTGCCAGCTCACCACCGTCAGGTACCTACAATGAGCAGTTCTTC CASSPPSGTYNEQFF
NA 15 TRBJ1-1 TRBD1 TRBV6-4 TGTGCCAGCAGTGACCCGCAGGGGGTCACCACTGAAGCTTTCTTT CASSDPQGVTTEAFF
NA 15 TRBJ1-1 TRBD1 TRBV18 TGTGCCAGCTCACCCGAGACAGGGTCGGGCACTGAAGCTTTCTTT CASSPETGSGTEAFF
once 15 TRBJ2-7 TRBD2 TRBV6-1 TGTGCCAGCAAAGGGACTAGCTCTGGAATTTACGAGCAGTACTTC CASKGTSSGIYEQYF